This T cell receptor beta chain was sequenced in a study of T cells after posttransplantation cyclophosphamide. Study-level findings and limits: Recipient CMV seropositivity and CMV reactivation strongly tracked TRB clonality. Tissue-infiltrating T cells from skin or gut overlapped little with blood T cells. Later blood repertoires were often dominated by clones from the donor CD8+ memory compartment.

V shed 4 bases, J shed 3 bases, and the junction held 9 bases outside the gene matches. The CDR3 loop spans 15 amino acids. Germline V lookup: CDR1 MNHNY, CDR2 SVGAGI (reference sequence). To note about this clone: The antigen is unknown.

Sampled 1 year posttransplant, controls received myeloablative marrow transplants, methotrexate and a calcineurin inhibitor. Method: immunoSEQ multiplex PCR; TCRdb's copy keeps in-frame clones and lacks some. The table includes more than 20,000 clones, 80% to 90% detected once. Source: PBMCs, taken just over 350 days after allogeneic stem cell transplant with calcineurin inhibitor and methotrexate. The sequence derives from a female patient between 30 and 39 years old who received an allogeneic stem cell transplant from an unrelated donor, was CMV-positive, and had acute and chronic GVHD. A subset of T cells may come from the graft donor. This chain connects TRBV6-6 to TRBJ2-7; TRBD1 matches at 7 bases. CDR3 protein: CASSLGQFLYYEQYF. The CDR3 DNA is TGTGCCAGCAGTTTGGGACAGTTTTTGTACTACGAGCAGTACTTC.